Listed below are T cell receptor beta chains from one sample, sequenced in a study of metastatic and nonmetastatic thyroid tumors. TCRdb reanalyzed the PCR reads via MiXCR. The sample carries some 64,000 clones, about 4% recorded once. Sequencing was performed on blood. Receptor source: a female donor with papillary thyroid cancer or a benign thyroid nodule (not recorded which). Some clones in this sample may be carry-over from other donors' samples. Both conserved end residues are part of each CDR3. Fields, in order: clone size, D gene, J gene, V gene, CDR3 protein, CDR3 DNA. D genes are given only for firm matches. Clone size is shown for a subset of rows, as once, few, many or a class of expanded clone.

few NA TRBJ2-2 TRBV6-2/TRBV6-3 CASSYSGDASGELFF TGTGCCAGCAGTTATTCGGGGGATGCTTCCGGGGAGCTGTTTTTT
NA TRBD2 TRBJ2-3 TRBV20-1 CSARAPSGRNTQYF TGCAGTGCTAGAGCCCCTAGCGGGAGGAATACGCAGTATTTT
many TRBD1 TRBJ2-3 TRBV5-1 CASSSWDRGLTDTQYF TGCGCCAGCAGCTCCTGGGACAGGGGGCTTACAGATACGCAGTATTTT
many TRBD2 TRBJ2-7 TRBV20-1 CSARDSGTNSYEQYF TGCAGTGCTAGAGACTCCGGGACTAACTCCTACGAGCAGTACTTC
many NA TRBJ1-2 TRBV6-1 CASSLQDLNYGYTF TGTGCCAGCAGCCTTCAAGACTTGAACTATGGCTACACCTTC
many NA TRBJ2-3 TRBV20-1 CSAPQGSTDTQYF TGCAGTGCCCCTCAGGGGAGCACAGATACGCAGTATTTT
many NA TRBJ2-7 TRBV18 CASSPGTYEQYF TGTGCCAGCTCACCCGGAACCTACGAGCAGTACTTC
many NA TRBJ2-1 TRBV20-1 CSARRGNEQFF TGCAGTGCTAGAAGGGGGAATGAGCAGTTCTTC
many NA TRBJ2-1 TRBV4-1 CASSQDRVVTGDSYNEQFF TGCGCCAGCAGCCAAGATCGAGTAGTGACGGGGGATTCCTACAATGAGCAGTTCTTC
NA TRBD1 TRBJ1-3 TRBV6-2/TRBV6-3 CASSQGAEGNTIYF TGTGCCAGCAGTCAGGGGGCTGAAGGAAACACCATATATTTT
many TRBD1 TRBJ1-2 TRBV12-3/TRBV12-4 CASSNPGAGGLGYTF TGTGCCAGCAGTAACCCCGGGGCAGGGGGTCTTGGCTACACCTTC
NA NA TRBJ2-7 TRBV30 CAWSVDSPVEEQYF TGTGCCTGGAGTGTTGACAGCCCCGTCGAAGAGCAGTACTTC
few TRBD2 TRBJ2-1 TRBV29-1 CSTRTSGRGDNEQFF TGCAGCACCCGGACTAGCGGGAGAGGCGACAATGAGCAGTTCTTC
few NA TRBJ1-2 TRBV6-1 CASTHLGGMADYYGYTF TGTGCCAGCACCCACCTGGGGGGGATGGCGGACTACTATGGCTACACCTTC
many NA TRBJ1-4 TRBV6-1 CASSARHSNEKLFF TGTGCCAGCAGTGCAAGACACTCTAATGAAAAACTGTTTTTT
many NA TRBJ2-7 TRBV5-1 CASSLRRSF TGCGCCAGCAGCCTCAGACGGAGCTTC
many NA TRBJ1-4 TRBV7-9 CASSGVGVTNEKLFF TGTGCCAGCAGCGGAGTGGGGGTAACTAATGAAAAACTGTTTTTT
many NA TRBJ1-6 TRBV28 CASSSRSPPTLHF TGTGCCAGCAGCTCAAGGTCCCCTCCAACCCTCCACTTT
NA TRBD2 TRBJ2-1 TRBV3-1 CASSQAWTSYEQFF TGTGCCAGCAGCCAAGCGTGGACTAGCTATGAGCAGTTCTTC
NA TRBD1 TRBJ2-7 TRBV20-1 CSALRDRVSYEQYF TGCAGTGCCCTCCGGGACAGGGTTTCCTACGAGCAGTACTTC
NA TRBD1 TRBJ2-6 TRBV25-1 CASSDMDRGSGANVLTF TGTGCCAGCAGTGACATGGACAGGGGGTCTGGGGCCAACGTCCTGACTTTC
NA NA TRBJ1-4 TRBV5-1 CASSSREEGEKLFF TGCGCCAGCAGCTCTCGGGAGGAGGGCGAAAAACTGTTTTTT
NA NA TRBJ1-2 TRBV7-2 CASILLRQPYGYTF TGTGCCAGCATCTTATTGCGGCAGCCCTATGGCTACACCTTC
many NA TRBJ2-7 TRBV27 CASRKDWNYEQYF TGTGCCAGCAGGAAGGACTGGAACTACGAGCAGTACTTC
many NA TRBJ2-3 TRBV30 CAWSVKTDTQYF TGTGCCTGGAGTGTAAAAACAGATACGCAGTATTTT
many NA TRBJ1-4 TRBV20-1 CSASWGFTSTNEKLFF TGCAGTGCTAGCTGGGGATTCACGTCAACTAATGAAAAACTGTTTTTT
many TRBD1 TRBJ1-2 TRBV2 CAGNRGLNYGYTF TGTGCCGGAAACAGGGGGCTCAACTATGGCTACACCTTC
NA NA TRBJ1-5 TRBV6-1 CASRETMGNQPQHF TGTGCCAGCAGGGAGACAATGGGCAATCAGCCCCAGCATTTT
NA TRBD1 TRBJ2-1 TRBV28 CASRFFRTGGNEQFF TGTGCCTCTCGATTTTTTAGGACAGGGGGCAATGAGCAGTTCTTC
many NA TRBJ1-3 TRBV18 CASSPQGPSGNTIYF TGTGCCAGCTCACCACAGGGGCCCTCTGGAAACACCATATATTTT
NA TRBD2 TRBJ2-2 TRBV20-1 CSADAGTSGTGELFF TGCAGTGCGGATGCCGGGACTAGCGGGACCGGGGAGCTGTTTTTT
NA TRBD2 TRBJ2-3 TRBV6-1 CASEYLKKASGRTDTQYF TGTGCCAGCGAATATCTCAAGAAGGCTAGCGGACGTACAGATACGCAGTATTTT
many TRBD2 TRBJ2-7 TRBV11-2 CASSSLRGAGGKGYEQYF TGTGCCAGCAGCTCCCTTCGGGGAGCGGGAGGAAAGGGCTACGAGCAGTACTTC
few NA TRBJ1-6 TRBV20-1 CSARDAGLSPFYSPLHF TGCAGTGCTAGAGATGCGGGACTGTCACCTTTTTATTCACCCCTCCACTTT
many NA TRBJ2-3 TRBV30 CAWRNGADTQYF TGTGCCTGGAGAAATGGGGCAGATACGCAGTATTTT
NA TRBD2 TRBJ2-3 TRBV27 CASSSRRLAGPLDTQYF TGTGCCAGCAGCTCTAGGAGACTAGCGGGACCCCTAGATACGCAGTATTTT
medium-sized TRBD2 TRBJ2-2 TRBV6-1 CASQREGETGELFF TGTGCCAGCCAGCGGGAGGGCGAGACCGGGGAGCTGTTTTTT
many NA TRBJ1-5 TRBV2 CATQKQGRGQPQHF TGTGCCACACAGAAACAGGGAAGAGGCCAGCCCCAGCATTTT
many TRBD2 TRBJ2-5 TRBV9 CASSPLLASREAKETQYF TGTGCCAGCAGCCCACTTTTGGCTAGCCGGGAGGCGAAAGAGACCCAGTACTTC
many NA TRBJ2-1 TRBV24-1 CATSATGTGEFF TGTGCCACCAGTGCTACCGGGACGGGTGAGTTCTTC
few TRBD1 TRBJ2-5 TRBV12-3/TRBV12-4 CASSLTGGQETQYF TGTGCCAGCAGTTTGACAGGGGGCCAAGAGACCCAGTACTTC
many NA TRBJ2-7 TRBV6-1 CASSRPRAASFYEQYF TGTGCCAGCAGTCGCCCGCGGGCAGCCAGTTTTTACGAGCAGTACTTC
many TRBD1 TRBJ1-1 TRBV11-3 CASSFLRTGGHLNTEAFF TGTGCCAGCAGCTTTTTAAGGACAGGGGGCCATCTGAACACTGAAGCTTTCTTT
many NA TRBJ1-5 TRBV20-1 CSASATDQPQHF TGCAGTGCTAGTGCCACGGATCAGCCCCAGCATTTT
few TRBD2 TRBJ2-3 TRBV6-4 CASSEGSGSTDTQYF TGTGCCAGCAGTGAAGGTAGCGGGAGCACAGATACGCAGTATTTT
many NA TRBJ2-5 TRBV20-1 CSARDGAQPAETQYF TGCAGTGCTAGAGACGGGGCCCAGCCGGCAGAGACCCAGTACTTC
few TRBD1 TRBJ2-1 TRBV7-2 CASSPQGYEQFF TGTGCCAGCAGCCCACAGGGGTACGAGCAGTTCTTC
many NA TRBJ2-3 TRBV29-1 CSVGDSADTQYF TGCAGCGTTGGGGACTCGGCAGATACGCAGTATTTT
many NA TRBJ2-7 TRBV27 CASSLSMTKRGLEQYF TGTGCCAGCAGTTTATCGATGACCAAGAGGGGCCTCGAGCAGTACTTC
few NA TRBJ2-1 TRBV2 CASSAPYGGNEQFF TGTGCCAGCTCCGCACCGTACGGGGGAAATGAGCAGTTCTTC
NA NA TRBJ2-3 TRBV6-1 CASSDPAGPSTDTQYF TGTGCCAGCAGTGATCCTGCAGGGCCAAGCACAGATACGCAGTATTTT
few NA TRBJ2-3 TRBV5-1 CASSLEGRSSTDTQYF TGCGCCAGCAGCTTGGAAGGCAGGTCTAGCACAGATACGCAGTATTTT
many NA TRBJ1-1 TRBV5-1 CASSFSVNLNTEAFF TGCGCCAGCAGCTTCTCGGTGAACTTGAACACTGAAGCTTTCTTT
many NA TRBJ1-2 TRBV6-1 CASSYSRQGYGYTF TGTGCCAGCAGTTACAGTCGGCAGGGCTATGGCTACACCTTC
many NA TRBJ1-2 TRBV11-2 CASSLFRWGGYTF TGTGCCAGCAGCTTATTCCGATGGGGTGGCTACACCTTC
NA NA TRBJ2-3 TRBV19 CASSRQVKVTDTQYF TGTGCCAGTAGTAGACAGGTGAAGGTCACAGATACTCAGTATTTT
NA NA TRBJ1-1 TRBV7-9 CASSLELGGTEAFF TGTGCCAGCAGCTTAGAGTTAGGGGGCACTGAAGCTTTCTTT
many TRBD1 TRBJ1-1 TRBV6-1 CASTRQGTPTEAFF TGTGCCAGCACCAGACAGGGAACACCCACTGAAGCTTTCTTT
many NA TRBJ2-1 TRBV25-1 CASSAPEGFGEQFF TGTGCCAGCAGTGCGCCCGAAGGGTTCGGTGAGCAGTTCTTC
many TRBD1 TRBJ2-1 TRBV5-1 CASSVSPDGTARSLPYNEQFF TGCGCCAGCAGCGTATCTCCGGATGGGACAGCTCGGAGTTTACCCTACAATGAGCAGTTCTTC